The 20 T cell receptor beta chains given below trace back to one sample, sequenced in a study of cytomegalovirus exposure and HLA in healthy donors. PCR used 60 Vbeta primers and 13 Jbeta primers. Sequencing used immunoSEQ multiplex PCR; TCRdb keeps in-frame clones, though not all of them. The sample lists about 160,000 clones; roughly four fifths were seen once. Sequenced sample: PBMCs. Receptors were obtained from a man aged 45-60 years in good health and CMV-seropositive.

V is TRBV7-9 and J is TRBJ2-7; TRBD2 matches at 8 bases. With 5 bases clipped from V and 0 bases from J, the junction kept 9 bases outside the gene matches. CDR3 length: 16 residues. Germline V CDR1 and CDR2: SEHNR, FQNEAQ (reference sequence). CDR3 coding DNA: TGTGCCAGCAGCGAAAATAGCGGGGCCAGCTCCTACGAGCAGTACTTC. This translates into CASSENSGASSYEQYF. The whole variable domain, remainder taken from reference TRBV7-9 and TRBJ2-7, is DTGVSQNPRHKITKRGQNVTFRCDPISEHNRLYWYRQTLGQGPEFLTYFQNEAQLEKSRLLSDRFSAERPKGSFSTLEIQRTEQGDSAMYLCASSENSGASSYEQYFGPGTRLTVT.

This chain joins TRBV28 and TRBJ2-6; D unresolved. The CDR3 runs 15 residues. The V end was cut by 3 bases, the J end by 0 bases, with 6 bases between. The germline CDR1 and CDR2 sequences are MDHEN and SYDVKM. The CDR3, as DNA: TGTGCCAGCAGTTTGTACAACTCTGGGGCCAACGTCCTGACTTTC. Translated: CASSLYNSGANVLTF.

CDR3 bases: TGCGCCAGCAGCCAAGAACTAGCGGGCACCGGGGAGCTGTTTTTT. As protein: CASSQELAGTGELFF. The chain joins TRBV4-1 to TRBJ2-2, with TRBD2 identical over 9 bases. V was clipped by 0 bases and J by 4 bases; unmatched bases: 0. This CDR3 is built from 15 residues. Per the germline V gene, CDR1 is MGHRA and CDR2 is YSYEKL.

The chain couples TRBV5-4 to TRBJ2-7; D gene unclear. Trimming cost V 0 bases and J 6 bases, with 13 bases left between them. The germline CDR1 and CDR2 sequences are SGHNT and YYREEE (reference sequence). CDR3 length: 14 amino acids. The DNA of the CDR3 is TGTGCCAGCAGCTTGGAGGAGCTGGGTTCCGAGCAGTACTTC. Its protein is CASSLEELGSEQYF.

V and J are TRBV7-3 and TRBJ2-1, with D possibly being TRBD2 (6 bases). Trimming removed 10 bases at V and 9 bases at J, with 16 bases between. Germline CDR1 is SGHTA and CDR2 is FQGTGA. There are 12 residues in the CDR3. CDR3 sequence reads: CATKKGRGEQFF. CDR3 DNA: TGTGCCACCAAAAAGGGGCGGGGTGAGCAGTTCTTC.

This sequence joins TRBV27 and TRBJ2-2; 13 positions agree with TRBD2. The V gene end was trimmed by 6 bases and the J gene end by 4 bases; junction bases not matched to a gene: 5. This CDR3 region has 16 residues. Germline CDR1 MNHEY, CDR2 SMNVEV (reference sequence). The CDR3 DNA follows: TGTGCCAGCAGGGCCGGGACTAGCGGGACCACCGGGGAGCTGTTTTTT. It specifies CASRAGTSGTTGELFF.

This chain links TRBV4-1 with TRBJ2-1; possible D gene TRBD2, 6 bases. The CDR3 extends over 11 amino acids. In germline, CDR1 is MGHRA, CDR2 YSYEKL. Trimming took off 4 bases at V and 15 bases at J, with 13 bases between the two ends. The CDR3 nucleotides are TGCGCCAGCAGCCGCGGGACTGCCGTGTTCTTC. Encoded protein: CASSRGTAVFF.

This chain joins TRBV5-1 and TRBJ2-2; 8 bases match TRBD2. Germline V gives CDR1 SGHRS, CDR2 YFSETQ. J was trimmed by 4 bases and V by 3 bases; bases with no gene match: 5. This CDR3 contains 15 residues. The CDR3 spells CASSSGGRSTGELFF. DNA for the CDR3: TGCGCCAGCAGCTCGGGAGGGCGTTCCACCGGGGAGCTGTTTTTT.

The chain has TRBV28 and TRBJ2-1; D is perhaps TRBD1 (5 bases). Germline values: CDR1 MDHEN, CDR2 SYDVKM. The CDR3 totals 11 residues. Trimming shortened V by 4 bases and J by 12 bases, and 10 bases separated the two germline ends. The CDR3 reads CASSWMGPQFF. For the CDR3, the DNA is TGTGCCAGCAGTTGGATGGGGCCGCAGTTCTTC.

This chain uses TRBV5-1 with TRBJ1-1, with D unresolved. The CDR3 length is 13 residues. V was pared by 9 bases and J by 5 bases, with 17 bases between. CDR1 and CDR2 from the germline V gene are SGHRS and YFSETQ. The CDR3 nucleotides are TGCGCCACCCGGGGTGGTCGAGGGACTGAAGCTTTCTTT. Translated, it gives CATRGGRGTEAFF.

The J gene is TRBJ1-1, the V gene TRBV19, with a possible D match to TRBD1 (5 bases). Germline values: CDR1 LNHDA, CDR2 SQIVND (reference sequence). This CDR3 contains 13 residues. The V end lost 7 bases, the J end lost 1 base, and 10 bases lay between the germline ends. In DNA form, the CDR3 reads TGTGCCAGTAATGGGCAGGGGAACACTGAAGCTTTCTTT. Protein sequence: CASNGQGNTEAFF.

This chain uses TRBV7-9 with TRBJ2-1, with D possibly matching TRBD2 (5 bases). Germline CDR1 reads SEHNR; CDR2 reads FQNEAQ (reference sequence). This CDR3 is built from 15 residues. Trimming took 1 base from V and 2 from J, leaving 9 bases between them. This CDR3 is CASSLVSGTYNEQFF. The CDR3 coding sequence is TGTGCCAGCAGCTTAGTGTCGGGGACCTACAATGAGCAGTTCTTC. Variable domain in full (rest from reference TRBV7-9 and TRBJ2-1): DTGVSQNPRHKITKRGQNVTFRCDPISEHNRLYWYRQTLGQGPEFLTYFQNEAQLEKSRLLSDRFSAERPKGSFSTLEIQRTEQGDSAMYLCASSLVSGTYNEQFFGPGTRLTVL.

This chain links TRBV7-9 with TRBJ2-3; 7 bases are shared with TRBD2. There are 16 residues in the CDR3. The V gene end was trimmed by 2 bases and the J gene end by 4 bases; junction bases not matched to a gene: 9. Germline values: CDR1 SEHNR, CDR2 FQNEAQ (reference sequence). CDR3 DNA sequence: TGTGCCAGCAGCTTATACTCTATCGGGAGGTCAGATACGCAGTATTTT. This sequence encodes CASSLYSIGRSDTQYF.

This chain connects TRBV5-1 to TRBJ1-1; possible D gene TRBD1, 6 bases. Trimming stripped 3 bases from V and 1 base from J, with 10 bases between. Germline V CDR1 and CDR2: SGHRS, YFSETQ. The CDR3 spans 14 residues. CDR3 residues: CASSSYRENTEAFF. The CDR3, as DNA: TGCGCCAGCAGCTCATACAGGGAGAACACTGAAGCTTTCTTT.

This chain links TRBV28 with TRBJ2-7, with D maybe TRBD1 (6 bases). The CDR3 extends over 14 amino acids. The germline V and J ends were trimmed by 5 bases and 5 bases, with 16 bases remaining between them. Germline CDR1 reads MDHEN; CDR2 reads SYDVKM. The CDR3 spells CASSLPGQTNEQYF. The DNA for the CDR3 is TGTGCCAGCAGTCTACCGGGACAAACCAACGAGCAGTACTTC.

The gene calls are TRBV4-1 and TRBJ2-1; 13 bases are shared with TRBD2. J was trimmed by 7 bases and V by 5 bases; bases with no gene match: 5. CDR3 length: 15 amino acids. Germline CDR1 MGHRA, CDR2 YSYEKL. CDR3 sequence (DNA): TGCGCCAGCAGCTTACTAGCGGGAGGGCCGAATGAGCAGTTCTTC. Protein: CASSLLAGGPNEQFF.

This clone is a singleton in its sample. At one of its ends the junction is not consistent with the germline gene, which may arise from a read error. This chain links TRBV27 with TRBJ2-7; D is possibly TRBD2 (6 bases). The germline CDR1 and CDR2 sequences are MNHEY and SMNVEV (reference sequence). The length of the CDR3 is 18 residues. CDR3 in DNA: TGTGCCAGCAGTCTATCTGTGGCGGGGACCATACGACCCTACGAGCAGTACTTC. Translating it yields CASSLSVAGTIRPYEQYF.

There are a few counts of this clone. The J gene is TRBJ1-2, the V gene TRBV6-4; 7 nucleotides agree with TRBD1. The CDR3 sequence is 15 residues long. The germline CDR1 and CDR2 sequences are MRHNA and SNTAGT. V shed 5 bases, J shed 8 bases, and the junction held 14 bases outside the gene matches. The CDR3 here is CASSRGTAGGGGYTF. The CDR3 DNA reads TGTGCCAGCAGTCGGGGGACAGCGGGCGGAGGCGGCTACACCTTC.

This chain joins TRBV7-9 and TRBJ2-7, with TRBD1 matching over 9 bases. The CDR3 contains 15 residues. The V and J ends lost 6 bases and 5 bases, in that order; junction bases with no gene match: 11. Per the germline V gene, CDR1 is SEHNR and CDR2 is FQNEAQ (reference sequence). The CDR3 loop reads CASSSTGTGFHEQYF. Written as DNA, the CDR3 is TGTGCCAGCAGTTCAACCGGGACAGGGTTCCACGAGCAGTACTTC. Looking up the rest from reference TRBV7-9 and TRBJ2-7 gives the full variable domain: DTGVSQNPRHKITKRGQNVTFRCDPISEHNRLYWYRQTLGQGPEFLTYFQNEAQLEKSRLLSDRFSAERPKGSFSTLEIQRTEQGDSAMYLCASSSTGTGFHEQYFGPGTRLTVT.

The rearrangement links TRBV6-1 to TRBJ2-1, with 10 positions matching TRBD2. The length of the CDR3 is 17 residues. Trimming took 4 bases from V and 4 from J; bases not matched to a gene: 10. Germline CDR1 reads MNHNS; CDR2 reads SASEGT. The CDR3 region has the DNA TGTGCCAGCAGTGGGGGCACCGGGACTAGCGTTTACAATGAGCAGTTCTTC. Its protein is CASSGGTGTSVYNEQFF.